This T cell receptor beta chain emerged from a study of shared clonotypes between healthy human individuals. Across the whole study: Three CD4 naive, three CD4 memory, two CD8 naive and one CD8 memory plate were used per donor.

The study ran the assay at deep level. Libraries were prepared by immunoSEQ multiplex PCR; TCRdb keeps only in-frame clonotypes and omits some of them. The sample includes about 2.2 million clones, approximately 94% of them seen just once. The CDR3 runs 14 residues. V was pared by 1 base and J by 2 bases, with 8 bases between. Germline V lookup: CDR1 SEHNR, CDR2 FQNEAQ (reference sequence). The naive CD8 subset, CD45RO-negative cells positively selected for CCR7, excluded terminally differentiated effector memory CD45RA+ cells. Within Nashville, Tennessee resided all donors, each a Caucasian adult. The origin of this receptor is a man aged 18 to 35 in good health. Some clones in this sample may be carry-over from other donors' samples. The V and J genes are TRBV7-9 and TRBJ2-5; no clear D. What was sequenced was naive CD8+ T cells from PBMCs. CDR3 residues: CASSLDVRQETQYF. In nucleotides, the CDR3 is TGTGCCAGCAGCTTAGATGTCAGGCAAGAGACCCAGTACTTC.